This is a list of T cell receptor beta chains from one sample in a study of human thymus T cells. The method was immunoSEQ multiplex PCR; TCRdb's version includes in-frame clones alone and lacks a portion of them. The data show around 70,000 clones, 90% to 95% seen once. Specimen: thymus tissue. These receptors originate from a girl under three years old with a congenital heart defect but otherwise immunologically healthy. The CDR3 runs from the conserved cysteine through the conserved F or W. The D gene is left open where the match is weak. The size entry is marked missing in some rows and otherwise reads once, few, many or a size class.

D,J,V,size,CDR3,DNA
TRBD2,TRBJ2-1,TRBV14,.,CASSQGLAGGLDEQFF,TGTGCCAGCAGCCAAGGATTAGCGGGAGGATTGGATGAGCAGTTCTTC
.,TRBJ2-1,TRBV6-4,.,CASSVVRLNKSGIYNEQFF,TGTGCCAGCAGTGTCGTAAGACTGAATAAGAGCGGTATATACAATGAGCAGTTCTTC
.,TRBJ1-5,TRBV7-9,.,CASSLAEQSSDNQPQHF,TGTGCCAGCAGCTTAGCGGAGCAGTCTTCGGACAATCAGCCCCAGCATTTT
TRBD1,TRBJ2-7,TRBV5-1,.,CASSATGVSDYEQYF,TGCGCCAGCAGCGCCACAGGGGTGTCCGACTACGAGCAGTACTTC
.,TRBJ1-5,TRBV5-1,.,CASSFHRDLLTYSNQPQHF,TGCGCCAGCAGCTTTCACCGGGACCTCCTCACTTATAGCAATCAGCCCCAGCATTTT
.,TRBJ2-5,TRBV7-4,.,CASSPPDQTGRPQETQYF,TGTGCCAGCAGCCCCCCTGATCAGACAGGGAGGCCTCAAGAGACCCAGTACTTC
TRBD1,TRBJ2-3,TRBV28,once,CASRPGQGRGADTQYF,TGTGCCAGCAGACCGGGACAGGGAAGGGGTGCAGATACGCAGTATTTT
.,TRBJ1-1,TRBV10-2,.,CASSERTVNTEAFF,TGCGCCAGCAGTGAGAGGACAGTGAACACTGAAGCTTTCTTT
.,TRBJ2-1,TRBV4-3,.,CASSQDGPGERNEQFF,TGCGCCAGCAGCCAAGATGGGCCCGGAGAACGGAATGAGCAGTTCTTC
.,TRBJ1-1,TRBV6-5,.,CASSHLPNTEAFF,TGTGCCAGCAGTCATCTGCCGAACACTGAAGCTTTCTTT
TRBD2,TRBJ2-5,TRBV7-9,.,CASSGIAGAQETQYF,TGTGCCAGCAGCGGAATAGCGGGAGCGCAAGAGACCCAGTACTTC
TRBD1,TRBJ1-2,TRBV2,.,CASRPQGITF,TGTGCCAGCAGGCCACAGGGGATTACCTTC
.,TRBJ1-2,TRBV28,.,CASGRYRAYGYTF,TGTGCCAGCGGACGGTACAGGGCCTATGGCTACACCTTC
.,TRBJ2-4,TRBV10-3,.,CAISESRKLEGSKFLLAKNIQYF,TGTGCCATCAGTGAGTCGCGGAAACTTGAGGGGAGTAAGTTTTTGTTAGCCAAAAACATTCAGTACTTC
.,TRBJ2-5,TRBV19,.,CASSGPAAKEETQYF,TGTGCCAGTAGCGGACCGGCCGCGAAAGAAGAGACCCAGTACTTC
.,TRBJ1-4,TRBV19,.,CASKDNGEKLFF,TGTGCCAGTAAGGACAACGGTGAAAAACTGTTTTTT
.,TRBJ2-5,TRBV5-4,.,CASSLLSSSQETQYF,TGTGCCAGCAGCTTACTGTCTAGCAGCCAAGAGACCCAGTACTTC
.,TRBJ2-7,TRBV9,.,CASSLTGRFGGNEQYF,TGTGCCAGCAGCCTGACAGGGAGGTTTGGGGGCAACGAGCAGTACTTC
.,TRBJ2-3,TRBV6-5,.,CASSLLFRDSDTQYF,TGTGCCAGCAGTCTCTTATTCAGGGATTCAGATACGCAGTATTTT
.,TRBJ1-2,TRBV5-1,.,CASSLGTAYGYTF,TGCGCCAGCAGCTTGGGGACAGCCTATGGCTACACCTTC
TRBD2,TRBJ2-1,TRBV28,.,CASSFGPQRDLSYNEQFF,TGTGCCAGCAGTTTTGGGCCCCAGCGGGATCTGTCCTACAATGAGCAGTTCTTC
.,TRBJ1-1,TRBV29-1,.,CSVGVPQGPNTEAFF,TGCAGCGTGGGGGTCCCTCAGGGGCCCAACACTGAAGCTTTCTTT
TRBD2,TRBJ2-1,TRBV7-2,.,CASSPGGGGSGHNNEQFF,TGTGCCAGCAGCCCGGGGGGTGGCGGGAGCGGGCATAACAATGAGCAGTTCTTC
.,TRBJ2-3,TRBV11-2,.,CASSLGRSATNYTDTQYF,TGTGCCAGCAGCTTAGGAAGGTCAGCTACTAATTACACAGATACGCAGTATTTT
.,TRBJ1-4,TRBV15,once,CATSRGWLANEKLFF,TGTGCCACCAGCAGGGGGTGGCTGGCTAATGAAAAACTGTTTTTT
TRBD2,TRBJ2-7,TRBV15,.,CATSRGGTSGSLAEQYF,TGTGCCACCAGCAGAGGGGGGACTAGCGGGAGTTTGGCCGAGCAGTACTTC
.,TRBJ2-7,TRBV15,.,CATSGDRTQLTYEQYF,TGTGCCACCAGCGGTGACCGAACTCAGTTGACCTACGAGCAGTACTTC
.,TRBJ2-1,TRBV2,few,CASGITVQGRWWNEQFF,TGTGCCAGCGGCATAACCGTCCAAGGGAGGTGGTGGAATGAGCAGTTCTTC